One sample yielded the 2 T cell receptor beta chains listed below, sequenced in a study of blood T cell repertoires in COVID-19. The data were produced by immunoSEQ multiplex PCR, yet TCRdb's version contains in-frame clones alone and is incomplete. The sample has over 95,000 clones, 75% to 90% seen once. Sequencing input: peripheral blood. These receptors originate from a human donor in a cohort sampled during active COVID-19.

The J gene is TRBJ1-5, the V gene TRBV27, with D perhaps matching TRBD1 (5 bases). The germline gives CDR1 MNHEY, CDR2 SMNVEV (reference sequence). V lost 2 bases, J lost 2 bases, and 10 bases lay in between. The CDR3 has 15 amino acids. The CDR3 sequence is CASSLGGFGNQPQHF. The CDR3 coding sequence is TGTGCCAGCAGTTTAGGGGGGTTTGGCAATCAGCCCCAGCATTTT.

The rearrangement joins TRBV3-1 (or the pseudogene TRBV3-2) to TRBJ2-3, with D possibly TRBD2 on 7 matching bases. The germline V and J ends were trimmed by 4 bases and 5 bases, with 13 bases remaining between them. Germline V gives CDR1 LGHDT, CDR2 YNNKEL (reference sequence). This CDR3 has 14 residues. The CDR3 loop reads CASSPFGGQDTQYF. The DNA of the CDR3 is TGTGCCAGCAGCCCATTCGGGGGGCAAGATACGCAGTATTTT.